One and the same sample provided the 17 T cell receptor beta chains below, sequenced in a study of shared clonotypes between healthy human individuals. Sequencing was performed with immunoSEQ multiplex PCR; in TCRdb, only in-frame clones are kept and a portion is missing. The sample includes about 980,000 clones, more than 75% of them seen just once. The sequencing sample was made of memory CD4+ T cells sorted from blood. Subset noted: CD45RA-negative fraction. These receptors were obtained from a man in his late teens or twenties in good health.

The genes are TRBV5-8 and TRBJ1-2; D is undetermined. CDR1 and CDR2 (germline): SGHTS, YDEGEE. CDR3 length: 14 amino acids. Trimming took 4 bases from V and 4 from J, leaving 14 bases between them. CDR3 protein: CASSPGSTSYGYTF. CDR3 DNA sequence: TGTGCCAGCAGCCCCGGCTCGACATCCTATGGCTACACCTTC.

This clone was observed a few times. Other DNA sequences of this sample code for an identical CDR3. The rearrangement links TRBV7-9 to TRBJ2-7, with D uncertain. From germline, CDR1 is SEHNR and CDR2 FQNEAQ (reference sequence). This CDR3 has 12 amino acids. Trimming stripped 0 bases from V and 5 bases from J, with 5 bases between. This CDR3 reads CASSLALDEQYF. Here the CDR3 DNA reads TGTGCCAGCAGCTTAGCGTTGGACGAGCAGTACTTC. Complete variable domain (other parts from reference TRBV7-9 and TRBJ2-7): DTGVSQNPRHKITKRGQNVTFRCDPISEHNRLYWYRQTLGQGPEFLTYFQNEAQLEKSRLLSDRFSAERPKGSFSTLEIQRTEQGDSAMYLCASSLALDEQYFGPGTRLTVT.

This clone was recorded many times. The V gene is TRBV14, the J gene TRBJ2-5, with TRBD2 matching over 12 bases. The V gene end was trimmed by 4 bases and the J gene end by 3 bases; junction bases not matched to a gene: 15. The CDR3 contains 19 residues. CDR1 and CDR2 (germline): SGHDN, FVKESK. As DNA, the CDR3 is TGTGCCAGCAGCCTCACGACAGGACTAGCGGGAACGTCTGAAGAGACCCAGTACTTC. Translation gives CASSLTTGLAGTSEETQYF.

This chain joins TRBV7-9 and TRBJ2-7, with 8 bases fitting TRBD2. With 1 base clipped from V and 2 bases from J, the junction kept 4 bases outside the gene matches. The CDR3 runs to 15 residues. Germline V gene sequence: CDR1 SEHNR, CDR2 FQNEAQ (reference sequence). The CDR3 DNA sequence: TGTGCCAGCAGCTTAGGCACGGGAGGGGCCTACGAGCAGTACTTC. This translates into CASSLGTGGAYEQYF.

This chain links TRBV12-5 with TRBJ2-7; D might be TRBD2 (7 bases). V lost 0 bases and J lost 4, with 13 bases in between. Per the germline V gene, CDR1 is LGHNT and CDR2 is FRNRAP. This CDR3 region has 15 residues. In DNA form, the CDR3 reads TGTGCTAGTGGTTTGGTACCGGAGGGGGGGTACGAGCAGTACTTC. Protein sequence: CASGLVPEGGYEQYF.

The CDR3 spells CASSLAQRSYNEQFF. In nucleotides, the CDR3 is TGCGCCAGCAGCTTGGCACAGCGCTCCTACAATGAGCAGTTCTTC. V gene TRBV5-1 combines with J gene TRBJ2-1; no firm D call. Germline-derived CDR1 and CDR2 are SGHRS and YFSETQ. The length of the CDR3 is 15 residues. V was cut by 0 bases and J by 0 bases, with 7 bases left in between.

Turning to this clone: Other DNA sequences in this sample translate to the same CDR3. The chain has TRBV4-1 and TRBJ1-1, with D possibly being TRBD1 (5 bases). Trimming removed 2 bases from V and 2 bases from J, with 9 bases in between. The CDR3 spans 14 residues. Germline V gene data show CDR1 as MGHRA and CDR2 as YSYEKL. CDR3 sequence reads: CASSQTGLNTEAFF. CDR3 coding DNA: TGCGCCAGCAGCCAAACAGGATTAAACACTGAAGCTTTCTTT.

This chain uses TRBV7-9 with TRBJ2-7; no firm D call. This CDR3 comprises 12 residues. With 4 bases removed from V and 6 bases from J, the gap between germline ends came to 10 bases. Germline V CDR1 and CDR2: SEHNR, FQNEAQ (reference sequence). The CDR3 DNA reads as TGTGCCAGCAGCTCCAGTCTTGGCGAGCAGTACTTC. This encodes CASSSSLGEQYF.

V usage is TRBV5-6 and J usage is TRBJ2-3; D may be TRBD1 (6 bases). V was trimmed by 4 bases and J by 0 bases, leaving 12 bases between them. Germline V gene sequence: CDR1 SGHDT, CDR2 YYEEEE. This CDR3 is 15 amino acids long. The CDR3 DNA sequence: TGTGCCAGCAGCACGGGGACACTGAGCACAGATACGCAGTATTTT. This encodes CASSTGTLSTDTQYF.

A single count supports this clone. The rearrangement links TRBV6-1 to TRBJ2-7; D is possibly TRBD2 (6 bases). CDR1 is MNHNS, CDR2 SASEGT, per germline. The V end was cut by 4 bases, the J end by 5 bases, with 15 bases between. The CDR3 length is 14 residues. The CDR3 is CASSGGLLGNEQYF. The DNA for the CDR3 is TGTGCCAGCAGTGGGGGACTCTTGGGAAACGAGCAGTACTTC.

The chain joins TRBV7-9 to TRBJ2-1; D unresolved. Germline V gene data show CDR1 as SEHNR and CDR2 as FQNEAQ (reference sequence). The CDR3 spans 14 residues. Trimming shortened V by 1 base and J by 7 bases, and 11 bases separated the two germline ends. The chain's CDR3 is CASSLGSYGNEQFF. The CDR3 nucleotides read TGTGCCAGCAGCTTAGGTAGTTACGGGAATGAGCAGTTCTTC.

The rearrangement joins TRBV30 to TRBJ1-6; 8 positions agree with TRBD1. The V and J ends lost 0 bases and 0 bases, in that order; junction bases with no gene match: 13. This CDR3 comprises 20 residues. The germline V gene has CDR1 GTSNPN and CDR2 SVGIG (reference sequence). In DNA form, the CDR3 reads TGTGCCTGGAGTGTCCCCCTCGGGACAGGAATGAGCTCCTATAATTCACCCCTCCACTTT. Translation gives CAWSVPLGTGMSSYNSPLHF. The full variable domain, completed using reference TRBV30 and TRBJ1-6, is SQTIHQWPATLVQPVGSPLSLECTVEGTSNPNLYWYRQAAGRGLQLLFYSVGIGQISSEVPQNLSASRPQDRQFILSSKKLLLSDSGFYLCAWSVPLGTGMSSYNSPLHFGNGTRLTVT.

Points on this clone: This CDR3 is also generated by other DNA sequences in the sample. This chain connects TRBV2 to TRBJ2-7, with a possible D match to TRBD1 (5 bases). The V gene lost 8 bases and the J gene lost 4 bases, with 9 bases spanning the gap. This CDR3 has 11 amino acids. Germline CDR1 and CDR2: SNHLY and FYNNEI. CDR3: CASGAVYEQYF. The CDR3 DNA reads TGTGCCAGCGGGGCAGTATACGAGCAGTACTTC. Variable domain in full (rest from reference TRBV2 and TRBJ2-7): EPEVTQTPSHQVTQMGQEVILRCVPISNHLYFYWYRQILGQKVEFLVSFYNNEISEKSEIFDDQFSVERPDGSNFTLKIRSTKLEDSAMYFCASGAVYEQYFGPGTRLTVT.

The rearrangement links TRBV5-1 to TRBJ2-7, with 7 bases matching TRBD2. The ends lost 4 bases at V and 1 base at J; junction bases unmatched: 14. The CDR3 consists of 17 residues. Germline lookup yields CDR1 SGHRS and CDR2 YFSETQ. The CDR3 sequence is CASSKPATGGESYEQYF. The DNA for the CDR3 is TGCGCCAGCAGCAAACCTGCCACGGGGGGAGAGTCCTACGAGCAGTACTTC.

The chain joins TRBV29-1 to TRBJ2-1; TRBD1 is a possible D gene (5 bases). The V and J ends lost 3 bases and 4 bases respectively, with 7 bases between them. CDR3 length: 12 residues. CDR1 is SQVTM, CDR2 ANQGSEA, per germline. CDR3 in amino acids: CSVETAYNEQFF. Written as DNA, the CDR3 is TGCAGCGTTGAGACAGCTTACAATGAGCAGTTCTTC.

This clone has just a few counts. V is TRBV28 and J is TRBJ2-7, with D perhaps matching TRBD1 (6 bases). Germline loops: CDR1 MDHEN, CDR2 SYDVKM. Trimming removed 3 bases at V and 3 bases at J, with 15 bases between. The CDR3 covers 15 residues. This chain's CDR3 is CASSLVRGSLYEQYF. For the CDR3, the DNA is TGTGCCAGCAGTTTGGTCAGGGGATCCCTCTACGAGCAGTACTTC.

The chain combines TRBV7-9 with TRBJ2-4, with 7 positions matching TRBD2. Germline values: CDR1 SEHNR, CDR2 FQNEAQ (reference sequence). This CDR3 spans 15 amino acids. V shed 4 bases and J 1 base; nucleotides not matched to a gene: 4. Written as DNA, the CDR3 is TGTGCCAGCAGCTCGAGCGGGAAGGCCAAAAACATTCAGTACTTC. The encoded protein is CASSSSGKAKNIQYF.